What follows describes a single T cell receptor beta chain. Its specificity is not known. This sample is part of a study of cytomegalovirus exposure and HLA in healthy donors. Study conclusions and caveats: Relative to equally common others, HLA-associated TCR beta chains showed greater clonal expansion in a later analysis. A later analysis found TCR association rates differed by HLA locus, highest for DRB1 and lowest for HLA-C.

A multiplex PCR was run with 60 Vbeta primers and 13 Jbeta primers. The table came from immunoSEQ multiplex PCR; TCRdb's copy has only in-frame clones and leaves some out. This sample carries under 200,000 clones, approximately 80% of them seen once, and the ten largest clones take 8.5%. Germline V gene data show CDR1 as MGHDK and CDR2 as SYGVNS. J was trimmed by 9 bases and V by 5 bases; bases with no gene match: 16. CDR3 length equals 16 residues. This sequence originates from a male donor in good health and CMV-seropositive. The V gene is TRBV25-1, the J gene TRBJ1-2; 9 bases line up with TRBD1. The specimen was PBMCs. DNA for the CDR3: TGTGCCAGCAGTTCTGACAGGGGGAATAAGGTCGGAAGCTACACCTTC. It specifies CASSSDRGNKVGSYTF.